The rows below give T cell receptor beta chains drawn from one sample of a study of OX40 agonist ivuxolimab in advanced cancers. The table came from immunoSEQ multiplex PCR; TCRdb's copy has only in-frame clones and leaves some out. The data show under 110,000 clones, less than 95% seen once. This material consisted of CD4+ or CD8+ T cells sorted from blood, taken in a trial of the OX40 agonist ivuxolimab. The origin of the receptors is an adult with an advanced solid tumor such as melanoma, head and neck, liver or kidney cancer. Both conserved end residues are part of each CDR3. The D gene is left open where the match is weak. Where a row states a size, it is once, few, many or the class of an expanded clone; other rows omit it.

d_call	j_call	clone_size	v_call	cdr3_aa	cdr3_nt
TRBD1	TRBJ1-5	NA	TRBV4-1	CASSRGQGGQPQHF	TGCGCCAGCAGCCGAGGACAGGGAGGGCAGCCCCAGCATTTT
NA	TRBJ1-4	NA	TRBV28	CASTYRVTNEKLFF	TGTGCCAGCACCTATAGAGTAACTAATGAAAAACTGTTTTTT
TRBD2	TRBJ2-1	NA	TRBV28	CASSTGRAGGTYNEQFF	TGTGCCAGCAGTACCGGAAGAGCGGGGGGGACCTACAATGAGCAGTTCTTC
TRBD1	TRBJ2-3	NA	TRBV2	CASSEERQGADTQYF	TGTGCCAGCAGTGAGGAACGACAGGGGGCAGATACGCAGTATTTT
NA	TRBJ2-5	NA	TRBV28	CASRLGRETQYF	TGTGCCAGCAGACTGGGGCGGGAGACCCAGTACTTC
NA	TRBJ2-6	NA	TRBV19	CASSLGSGANVLTF	TGTGCCAGTAGCCTCGGTTCTGGGGCCAACGTCCTGACTTTC
NA	TRBJ2-5	NA	TRBV5-5	CASSLLTAGSQETQYF	TGTGCCAGCAGCTTGCTGACGGCCGGGTCACAAGAGACCCAGTACTTC
NA	TRBJ1-2	NA	TRBV7-2	CASTRPPGTPGYTF	TGTGCCAGCACCCGACCCCCAGGGACCCCTGGCTACACCTTC
NA	TRBJ2-1	NA	TRBV21-1	CASSKNRGSSEQFF	TGTGCCAGCAGCAAAAACAGGGGCAGCAGTGAGCAGTTCTTC
NA	TRBJ2-7	NA	TRBV7-2	CASSEWTAYEQYF	TGTGCCAGCAGCGAATGGACAGCCTACGAGCAGTACTTC
NA	TRBJ1-5	NA	TRBV28	CASRAMTYSNQPQHF	TGTGCCAGCAGGGCCATGACCTATAGCAATCAGCCCCAGCATTTT
NA	TRBJ2-1	NA	TRBV19	CASRQGPSNNEQFF	TGTGCCAGTCGTCAAGGCCCTTCGAACAATGAGCAGTTCTTC
NA	TRBJ1-3	NA	TRBV7-2	CASSLVISGVRSGNTIYF	TGTGCCAGCAGCTTAGTAATTTCGGGGGTGCGATCTGGAAACACCATATATTTT
NA	TRBJ2-7	NA	TRBV18	CASSPEGYEQYF	TGTGCCAGCTCACCCGAGGGTTACGAGCAGTACTTC
NA	TRBJ1-6	few	TRBV4-3	CASSLSGWDSPLHF	TGCGCCAGCAGCCTGAGTGGCTGGGATTCACCCCTCCACTTT
NA	TRBJ2-1	once	TRBV9	CASSVAVARWNEQFF	TGTGCCAGCAGCGTAGCTGTAGCCAGGTGGAATGAGCAGTTCTTC
NA	TRBJ1-2	NA	TRBV7-9	CASSLVPGRMDGYTF	TGTGCCAGCAGCTTAGTACCTGGCAGGATGGATGGCTACACCTTC
NA	TRBJ1-1	NA	TRBV9	CASSVATSGGAFF	TGTGCCAGCAGCGTAGCTACGTCCGGCGGAGCTTTCTTT
NA	TRBJ2-1	NA	TRBV5-6	CASSFRRVSYNEQFF	TGTGCCAGCAGCTTTCGAAGGGTTTCCTACAATGAGCAGTTCTTC
TRBD1	TRBJ1-1	NA	TRBV4-2	CASSPMDRGETNTEAFF	TGTGCCAGCAGCCCAATGGACAGGGGAGAAACGAACACTGAAGCTTTCTTT
NA	TRBJ2-3	NA	TRBV6-5	CASSPQRLKPDTQYF	TGTGCCAGCAGTCCCCAGCGGCTTAAGCCAGATACGCAGTATTTT
NA	TRBJ1-2	NA	TRBV28	CASSSFQGRGYGYTF	TGTGCCAGCAGTTCCTTTCAGGGAAGAGGCTATGGCTACACCTTC
NA	TRBJ1-4	NA	TRBV25-1	CAIGRGSATNEKLFF	TGTGCCATTGGGAGAGGGTCAGCAACTAATGAAAAACTGTTTTTT
TRBD2	TRBJ2-3	once	TRBV28	CASSFRGGGTDTQYF	TGTGCCAGCAGTTTTCGCGGGGGGGGCACAGATACGCAGTATTTT
NA	TRBJ1-6	NA	TRBV5-6	CASSQTPFSYNSPLHF	TGTGCCAGCAGCCAGACACCTTTCTCCTATAATTCACCCCTCCACTTT
NA	TRBJ2-2	once	TRBV7-9	CASSFFSRAGTGELFF	TGTGCCAGCAGCTTTTTTTCGAGAGCGGGCACCGGGGAGCTGTTTTTT
NA	TRBJ1-3	NA	TRBV6-5	CASRLQGTTGNTIYF	TGTGCCAGCAGGCTACAGGGAACCACTGGAAACACCATATATTTT
TRBD1	TRBJ1-1	NA	TRBV7-2	CASSHEDRGRRATEAFF	TGTGCCAGCAGCCACGAGGACAGGGGGCGTAGGGCCACTGAAGCTTTCTTT
NA	TRBJ1-3	once	TRBV5-4	CASGTGGVNSGNTIYF	TGTGCCAGCGGCACCGGGGGGGTGAACTCTGGAAACACCATATATTTT
TRBD1	TRBJ2-1	NA	TRBV15	CATSSTGGSYNEQFF	TGTGCCACCAGCAGTACAGGGGGCTCCTACAATGAGCAGTTCTTC
NA	TRBJ1-5	NA	TRBV6-6	CASSDTGGQPQHF	TGTGCCAGCAGTGACACTGGAGGTCAGCCCCAGCATTTT
NA	TRBJ1-1	NA	TRBV11-2	CASSFHREAFF	TGTGCCAGCAGCTTCCACAGGGAAGCTTTCTTT
NA	TRBJ2-2	NA	TRBV30	CAWREGNTGELFF	TGTGCCTGGAGGGAGGGGAACACCGGGGAGCTGTTTTTT
NA	TRBJ2-1	NA	TRBV6-6	CASSQGLEKFF	TGTGCCAGCAGCCAAGGGTTAGAAAAGTTCTTC
NA	TRBJ2-3	NA	TRBV30	CAWSWSADTQYF	TGTGCCTGGAGTTGGTCGGCAGATACGCAGTATTTT
NA	TRBJ1-3	NA	TRBV4-3	CASSQAQAVFGNTIYF	TGCGCCAGCAGCCAAGCCCAGGCGGTATTTGGAAACACCATATATTTT
NA	TRBJ2-3	NA	TRBV19	CASRNRGSRRSADTQYF	TGTGCCAGTAGAAATAGGGGCAGTCGTCGTTCAGCAGATACGCAGTATTTT
NA	TRBJ1-5	NA	TRBV11-2	CASSLGMGQPQHF	TGTGCCAGCAGCTTAGGTATGGGACAGCCCCAGCATTTT
NA	TRBJ1-4	NA	TRBV6-5	CASSLSRGFNEKLFF	TGTGCCAGCAGTTTGTCAAGGGGCTTTAATGAAAAACTGTTTTTT
NA	TRBJ1-2	NA	TRBV25-1	CASSPPGGGYTF	TGTGCCAGCAGTCCCCCGGGGGGTGGCTACACCTTC
NA	TRBJ2-5	NA	TRBV4-1	CASSQNLGGQETQYF	TGCGCCAGCAGCCAAAATCTCGGGGGCCAAGAGACCCAGTACTTC
TRBD1	TRBJ2-7	NA	TRBV28	CASSSPGGSYEQYF	TGTGCCAGCAGTTCACCAGGGGGTTCCTACGAGCAGTACTTC
NA	TRBJ2-7	NA	TRBV7-2	CASNFPTGSYEQYF	TGTGCCAGCAACTTCCCGACAGGCTCCTACGAGCAGTACTTC
NA	TRBJ2-1	once	TRBV5-4	CASSLKGAYNEQFF	TGTGCCAGCAGCTTGAAAGGTGCCTACAATGAGCAGTTCTTC
TRBD2	TRBJ2-5	NA	TRBV11-3	CASSPRGPLAGGSETQYF	TGTGCCAGCAGCCCCCGGGGTCCTCTCGCGGGGGGTTCAGAGACCCAGTACTTC
TRBD1	TRBJ1-2	NA	TRBV5-4	CASSTGQATNYGYTF	TGTGCCAGCAGCACAGGACAGGCGACTAACTATGGCTACACCTTC
NA	TRBJ1-1	NA	TRBV5-6	CASSRPGSLTEAFF	TGTGCCAGCAGCCGCCCAGGGTCGTTAACTGAAGCTTTCTTT
NA	TRBJ2-7	NA	TRBV28	CASNPLLARAYEQYF	TGTGCCAGTAATCCATTACTGGCCAGAGCCTACGAGCAGTACTTC
TRBD2	TRBJ2-3	once	TRBV20-1	CSASGASGGFF	TGCAGTGCTAGTGGTGCTAGCGGGGGGTTTTTT
NA	TRBJ1-1	NA	TRBV7-8	CASSLPGAQPAFF	TGTGCCAGCAGCTTACCGGGAGCCCAGCCGGCTTTCTTT